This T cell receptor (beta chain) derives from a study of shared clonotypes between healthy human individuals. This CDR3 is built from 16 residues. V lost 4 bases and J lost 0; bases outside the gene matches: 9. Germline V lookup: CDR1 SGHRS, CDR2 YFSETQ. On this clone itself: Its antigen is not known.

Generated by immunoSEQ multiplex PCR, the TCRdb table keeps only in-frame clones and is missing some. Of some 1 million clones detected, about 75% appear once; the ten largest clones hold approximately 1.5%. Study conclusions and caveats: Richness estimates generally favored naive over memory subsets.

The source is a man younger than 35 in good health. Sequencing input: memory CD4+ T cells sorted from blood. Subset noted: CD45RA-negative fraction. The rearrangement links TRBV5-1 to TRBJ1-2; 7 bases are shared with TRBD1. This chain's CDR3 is CASSETVGQANYGYTF. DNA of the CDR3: TGCGCCAGCAGCGAGACCGTTGGACAGGCTAACTATGGCTACACCTTC. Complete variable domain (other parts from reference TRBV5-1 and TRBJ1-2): KAGVTQTPRYLIKTRGQQVTLSCSPISGHRSVSWYQQTPGQGLQFLFEYFSETQRNKGNFPGRFSGRQFSNSRSEMNVSTLELGDSALYLCASSETVGQANYGYTFGSGTRLTVV.